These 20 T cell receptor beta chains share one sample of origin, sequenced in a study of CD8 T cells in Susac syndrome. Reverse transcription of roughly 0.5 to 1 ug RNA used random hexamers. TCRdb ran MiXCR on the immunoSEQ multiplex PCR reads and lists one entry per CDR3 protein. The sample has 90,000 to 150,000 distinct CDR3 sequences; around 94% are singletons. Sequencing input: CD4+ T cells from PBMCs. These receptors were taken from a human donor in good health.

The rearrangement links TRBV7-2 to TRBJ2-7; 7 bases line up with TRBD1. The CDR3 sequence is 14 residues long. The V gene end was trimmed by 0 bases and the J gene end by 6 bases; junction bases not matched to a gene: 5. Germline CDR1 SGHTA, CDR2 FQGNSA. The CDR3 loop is CASSLAIQGVEQYF. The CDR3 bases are TGTGCCAGCAGCTTAGCGATCCAGGGGGTCGAGCAGTACTTC.

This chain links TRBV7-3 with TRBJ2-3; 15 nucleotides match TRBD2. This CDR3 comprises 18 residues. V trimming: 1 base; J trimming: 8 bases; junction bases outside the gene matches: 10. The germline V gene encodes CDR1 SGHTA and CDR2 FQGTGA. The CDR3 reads CASSLNPRTSGRAGTQYF. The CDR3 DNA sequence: TGTGCCAGCAGCTTAAACCCGCGGACTAGCGGGAGGGCTGGTACGCAGTATTTT.

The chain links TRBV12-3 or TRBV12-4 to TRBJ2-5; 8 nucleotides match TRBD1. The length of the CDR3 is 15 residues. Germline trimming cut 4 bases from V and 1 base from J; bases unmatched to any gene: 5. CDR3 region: CASSYNGQGQETQYF. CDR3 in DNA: TGTGCCAGCAGTTACAATGGACAGGGCCAAGAGACCCAGTACTTC.

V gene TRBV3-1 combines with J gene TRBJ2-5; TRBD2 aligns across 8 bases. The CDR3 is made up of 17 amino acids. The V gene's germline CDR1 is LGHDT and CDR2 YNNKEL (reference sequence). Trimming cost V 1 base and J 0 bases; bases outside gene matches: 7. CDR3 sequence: CASSQGNKLADQETQYF. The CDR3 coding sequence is TGTGCCAGCAGCCAAGGGAACAAACTAGCGGACCAAGAGACCCAGTACTTC.

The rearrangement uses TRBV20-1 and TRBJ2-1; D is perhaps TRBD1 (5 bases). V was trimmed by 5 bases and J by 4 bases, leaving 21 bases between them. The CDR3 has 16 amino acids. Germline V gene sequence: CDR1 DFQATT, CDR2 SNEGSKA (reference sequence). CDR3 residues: CSAAPVGPAYYNEQFF. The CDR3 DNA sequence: TGCAGTGCTGCCCCGGTGGGGCCCGCTTATTACAATGAGCAGTTCTTC.

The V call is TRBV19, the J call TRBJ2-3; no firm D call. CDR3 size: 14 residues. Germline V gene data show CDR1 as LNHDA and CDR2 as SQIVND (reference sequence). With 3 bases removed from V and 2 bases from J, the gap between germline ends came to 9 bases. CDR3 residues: CASSIDGYTDTQYF. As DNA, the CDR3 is TGTGCCAGTAGTATCGACGGATACACAGATACGCAGTATTTT.

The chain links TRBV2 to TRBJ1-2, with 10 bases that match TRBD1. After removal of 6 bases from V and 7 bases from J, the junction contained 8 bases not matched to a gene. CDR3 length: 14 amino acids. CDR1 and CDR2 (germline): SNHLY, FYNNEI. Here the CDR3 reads CASRSGTGEFGYTF. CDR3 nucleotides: TGTGCCAGCAGATCCGGGACAGGGGAGTTTGGCTACACCTTC.

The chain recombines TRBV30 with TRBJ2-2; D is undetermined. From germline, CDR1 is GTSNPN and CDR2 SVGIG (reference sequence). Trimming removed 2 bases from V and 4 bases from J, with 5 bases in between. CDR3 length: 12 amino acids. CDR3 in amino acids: CAWSRFTGELFF. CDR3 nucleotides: TGTGCCTGGAGTAGGTTCACCGGGGAGCTGTTTTTT. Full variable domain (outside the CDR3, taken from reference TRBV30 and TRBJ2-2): SQTIHQWPATLVQPVGSPLSLECTVEGTSNPNLYWYRQAAGRGLQLLFYSVGIGQISSEVPQNLSASRPQDRQFILSSKKLLLSDSGFYLCAWSRFTGELFFGEGSRLTVL.

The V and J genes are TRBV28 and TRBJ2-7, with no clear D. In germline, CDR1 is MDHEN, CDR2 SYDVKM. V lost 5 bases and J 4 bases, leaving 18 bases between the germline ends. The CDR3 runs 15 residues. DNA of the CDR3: TGTGCCAGCAGTCCTCCGACCGACCGGCGATACGAGCAGTACTTC. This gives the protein CASSPPTDRRYEQYF.

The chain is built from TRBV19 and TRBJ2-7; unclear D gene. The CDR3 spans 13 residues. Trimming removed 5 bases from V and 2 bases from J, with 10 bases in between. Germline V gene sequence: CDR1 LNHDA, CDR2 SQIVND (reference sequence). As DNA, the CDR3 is TGTGCCAGTAGTGGGATTTCCACCTACGAGCAGTACTTC. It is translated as CASSGISTYEQYF.

CDR3 nucleotides: TGTGCCAGCAGCCAAGATAGAGCAATGGAAGTAGCGGGAGGTTCCTACGAGCAGTACTTC. Residues: CASSQDRAMEVAGGSYEQYF. This chain connects TRBV3-1 to TRBJ2-7, with 10 nucleotides matching TRBD2. Germline trimming cut 0 bases from V and 1 base from J; bases unmatched to any gene: 15. This CDR3 has 20 amino acids. Germline CDR1 reads LGHDT; CDR2 reads YNNKEL (reference sequence).

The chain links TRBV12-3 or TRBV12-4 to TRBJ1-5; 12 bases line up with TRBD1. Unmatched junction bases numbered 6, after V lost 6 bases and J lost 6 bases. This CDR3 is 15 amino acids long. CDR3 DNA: TGTGCCAGCAGCCAGGGACAGGGGGCAATTCAGCCCCAGCATTTT. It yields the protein CASSQGQGAIQPQHF.

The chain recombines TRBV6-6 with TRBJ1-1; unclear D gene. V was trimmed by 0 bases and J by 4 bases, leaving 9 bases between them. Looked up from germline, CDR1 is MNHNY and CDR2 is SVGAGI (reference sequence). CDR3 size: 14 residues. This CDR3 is CASSYSGSSTEAFF. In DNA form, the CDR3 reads TGTGCCAGCAGTTACTCGGGGTCGAGCACTGAAGCTTTCTTT.

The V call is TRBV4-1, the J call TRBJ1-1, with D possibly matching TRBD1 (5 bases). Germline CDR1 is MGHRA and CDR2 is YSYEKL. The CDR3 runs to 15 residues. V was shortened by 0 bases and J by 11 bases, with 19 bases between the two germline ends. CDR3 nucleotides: TGCGCCAGCAGCCAAGAGGTCGGGGCAGGGTTTTTGGCTTTCTTT. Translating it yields CASSQEVGAGFLAFF.

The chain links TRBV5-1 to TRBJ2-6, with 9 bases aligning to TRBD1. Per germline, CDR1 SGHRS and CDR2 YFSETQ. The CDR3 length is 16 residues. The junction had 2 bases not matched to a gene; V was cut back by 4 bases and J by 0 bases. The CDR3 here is CASSEQGASGANVLTF. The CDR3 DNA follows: TGCGCCAGCAGCGAACAGGGGGCCTCTGGGGCCAACGTCCTGACTTTC.

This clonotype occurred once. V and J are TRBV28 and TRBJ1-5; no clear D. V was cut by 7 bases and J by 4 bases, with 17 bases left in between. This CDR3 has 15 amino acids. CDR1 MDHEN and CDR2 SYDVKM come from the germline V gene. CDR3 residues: CASTVHQSLNQPQHF. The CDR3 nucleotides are TGTGCCAGCACCGTACATCAGTCGCTGAATCAGCCCCAGCATTTT.

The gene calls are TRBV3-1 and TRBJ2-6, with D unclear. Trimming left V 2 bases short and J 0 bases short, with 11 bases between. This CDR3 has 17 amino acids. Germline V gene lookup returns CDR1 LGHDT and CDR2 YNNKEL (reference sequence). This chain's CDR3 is CASSQNPDYSGANVLTF. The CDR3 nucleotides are TGTGCCAGCAGCCAAAACCCTGATTACTCTGGGGCCAACGTCCTGACTTTC.

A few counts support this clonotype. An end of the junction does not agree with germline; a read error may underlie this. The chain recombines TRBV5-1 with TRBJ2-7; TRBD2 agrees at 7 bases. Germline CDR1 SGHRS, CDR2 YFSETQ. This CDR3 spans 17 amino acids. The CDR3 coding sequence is TGCGCCAACCTACCACCCAAGACAGCCATGTGGGACTACGAGCAGTACTTT. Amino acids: CANLPPKTAMWDYEQYF.

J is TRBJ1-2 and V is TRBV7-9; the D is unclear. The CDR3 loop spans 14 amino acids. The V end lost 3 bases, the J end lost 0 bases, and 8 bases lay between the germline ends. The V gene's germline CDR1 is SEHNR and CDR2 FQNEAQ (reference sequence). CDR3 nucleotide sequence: TGTGCCAGCAGCTTCGCAGCCTCTAACTATGGCTACACCTTC. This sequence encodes CASSFAASNYGYTF.

The CDR3 here is CASSPGTGSYGYTF. The CDR3 region has the DNA TGCGCCAGCAGCCCCGGGACAGGATCATATGGCTACACCTTC. This chain joins TRBV5-1 and TRBJ1-2, with 8 bases matching TRBD1. The germline V gene has CDR1 SGHRS and CDR2 YFSETQ. With V trimmed by 4 bases and J by 5 bases, 7 bases remained unmatched. The CDR3 has 14 amino acids.